This is a list of T cell receptor beta chains from one sample in a study of blood T cell repertoires in COVID-19. Libraries were prepared by immunoSEQ multiplex PCR; TCRdb keeps only in-frame clonotypes and omits some of them. The table records 300,000 to 500,000 clones, 85% to 90% of them present only once. Input material: PBMCs or T cells enriched from blood (not recorded which). All receptors derive from a woman aged 25 to 39 with acute COVID-19. Each CDR3 is given with its conserved first and last residue. A D gene is named only where the DNA matches it firmly. A row's size may be missing; if present it is once, few, many or a size class.

V gene: TRBV19; D gene: TRBD2; J gene: TRBJ2-1; clone size: .; CDR3 protein: CASRTSDYNEQFF; CDR3 DNA: TGTGCCAGTAGGACTAGCGATTACAATGAGCAGTTCTTC
V gene: TRBV2; D gene: .; J gene: TRBJ1-5; clone size: .; CDR3 protein: CASSRENSNQPQHF; CDR3 DNA: TGTGCCAGCTCCCGGGAGAACTCCAATCAGCCCCAGCATTTT
V gene: TRBV13; D gene: .; J gene: TRBJ2-7; clone size: .; CDR3 protein: CASSLAAQGGYYEQYF; CDR3 DNA: TGTGCCAGCAGCTTAGCGGCACAAGGGGGATACTACGAGCAGTACTTC
V gene: TRBV5-1; D gene: TRBD2; J gene: TRBJ2-1; clone size: .; CDR3 protein: CASSLDRAGGRTYNEQFF; CDR3 DNA: TGCGCCAGCAGCTTGGACCGAGCGGGGGGGCGCACCTACAATGAGCAGTTCTTC
V gene: TRBV30; D gene: .; J gene: TRBJ1-6; clone size: .; CDR3 protein: CAWTSGNSPLHF; CDR3 DNA: TGTGCCTGGACATCAGGGAATTCACCCCTCCACTTT
V gene: TRBV18; D gene: TRBD2; J gene: TRBJ2-1; clone size: .; CDR3 protein: CASSRRLAAYSYNEQFF; CDR3 DNA: TGTGCCAGCTCACGAAGACTAGCGGCCTACTCCTACAATGAGCAGTTCTTC
V gene: TRBV9; D gene: .; J gene: TRBJ2-1; clone size: .; CDR3 protein: CASSVAMVGGSSYNEQFF; CDR3 DNA: TGTGCCAGCAGCGTAGCGATGGTGGGGGGAAGCTCCTACAATGAGCAGTTCTTC
V gene: TRBV6-1; D gene: .; J gene: TRBJ1-2; clone size: .; CDR3 protein: CASSEEGRRHGYTF; CDR3 DNA: TGTGCCAGCAGTGAGGAGGGACGGCGGCATGGCTACACCTTC
V gene: TRBV11-2; D gene: TRBD1; J gene: TRBJ1-2; clone size: .; CDR3 protein: CASSLWGQGFGYTF; CDR3 DNA: TGTGCCAGCAGCTTGTGGGGACAGGGTTTTGGCTACACCTTC
V gene: TRBV18; D gene: .; J gene: TRBJ1-6; clone size: .; CDR3 protein: CASSPFPGGSPLHF; CDR3 DNA: TGTGCCAGCTCACCATTTCCGGGAGGTTCACCCCTCCACTTT
V gene: TRBV5-1; D gene: .; J gene: TRBJ1-5; clone size: .; CDR3 protein: CASIQWEYSNQPQHF; CDR3 DNA: TGCGCCAGCATCCAATGGGAGTATAGCAATCAGCCCCAGCATTTT
V gene: TRBV7-8; D gene: .; J gene: TRBJ2-7; clone size: once; CDR3 protein: CASSLVGSASYEQYF; CDR3 DNA: TGTGCCAGCAGCTTAGTCGGTAGCGCGAGCTACGAGCAGTACTTC
V gene: TRBV7-9; D gene: TRBD2; J gene: TRBJ2-3; clone size: .; CDR3 protein: CASSFSGGAEDTQYF; CDR3 DNA: TGTGCCAGCAGCTTTAGCGGGGGGGCCGAAGATACGCAGTATTTT
V gene: TRBV19; D gene: .; J gene: TRBJ1-5; clone size: .; CDR3 protein: CASSIGSRSGQPQHF; CDR3 DNA: TGTGCCAGTAGTATCGGGAGCAGGTCCGGCCAGCCCCAGCATTTT
V gene: TRBV9; D gene: TRBD2; J gene: TRBJ2-5; clone size: .; CDR3 protein: CASSVGGGRVRETQYF; CDR3 DNA: TGTGCCAGCAGCGTCGGCGGGGGTCGCGTCCGGGAGACCCAGTACTTC
V gene: TRBV3-1/TRBV3-2; D gene: .; J gene: TRBJ2-7; clone size: .; CDR3 protein: CASSQGQPPIYEQYF; CDR3 DNA: TGTGCCAGCAGCCAAGGACAGCCCCCGATCTACGAGCAGTACTTC
V gene: TRBV19; D gene: TRBD1; J gene: TRBJ1-5; clone size: .; CDR3 protein: CASSIDWTGAGNQPQHF; CDR3 DNA: TGTGCCAGTAGTATAGACTGGACAGGGGCAGGCAATCAGCCCCAGCATTTT
V gene: TRBV9; D gene: .; J gene: TRBJ1-2; clone size: .; CDR3 protein: CASSAAGDLRAFYGYTF; CDR3 DNA: TGTGCCAGCAGCGCCGCAGGGGACCTACGCGCTTTCTATGGCTACACCTTC
V gene: TRBV3-1/TRBV3-2; D gene: .; J gene: TRBJ1-4; clone size: .; CDR3 protein: CASSQRGEGGKLFF; CDR3 DNA: TGTGCCAGCAGCCAACGAGGGGAAGGGGGAAAACTGTTTTTT
V gene: TRBV6-4; D gene: .; J gene: TRBJ2-1; clone size: .; CDR3 protein: CASSADGTANEQFF; CDR3 DNA: TGTGCCAGCAGTGCCGACGGGACTGCCAATGAGCAGTTCTTC
V gene: TRBV7-9; D gene: TRBD1; J gene: TRBJ1-2; clone size: few; CDR3 protein: CASSAPGQGALARGYTF; CDR3 DNA: TGTGCCAGCAGCGCACCGGGACAGGGGGCTCTTGCCAGGGGCTACACCTTC
V gene: TRBV28; D gene: .; J gene: TRBJ2-6; clone size: .; CDR3 protein: CASKQGTAGANVLTF; CDR3 DNA: TGTGCCAGCAAACAGGGAACAGCCGGGGCCAACGTCCTGACTTTC